This T cell receptor (beta chain) was identified in a study of CD4+ T cells in melanoma. Overall study findings and caveats: CD8+ T cell, macrophage and B cell function reportedly correlated with neoantigen-specific CD4+ T cells.

This clone was seen more than once but under ten times. The antigen remains unidentified. CDR1 MNHEY and CDR2 SMNVEV come from the germline V gene (reference sequence). V lost 7 bases, J lost 8 bases, and 24 bases stayed unmatched. CDR3 length: 18 residues. Generated by immunoSEQ multiplex PCR, the TCRdb table keeps only in-frame clones and is missing some. The table has some 110,000 clones, 80% to 95% seen once. This chain connects TRBV27 to TRBJ1-2, with 8 bases that match TRBD1. Sequenced: peripheral blood. The TCR was taken from a human donor with melanoma. CDR3 nucleotides: TGTGCCAGCACACAGTTTGCCGTCCCCCTCGGACAGGGTAGGGGCTACACCTTC. Translating it yields CASTQFAVPLGQGRGYTF.